This T cell receptor (beta chain) was sequenced in a study of beta chain features in type 1 diabetes. Points on this clone: Its antigen is unknown.

Only one heparinised blood draw was taken per donor, and its volume averaged approximately 120 mL. Expressed TCRB transcripts were sequenced after all isolated RNA was converted to cDNA. The protocol was immunoSEQ multiplex PCR, while the TCRdb copy is restricted to in-frame clones and leaves out a portion. The table shows more than 350,000 clones, with about an eighth occurring only once. Study results and caveats: Shorter TCRB CDR3s, moderately but significantly so, were found in Type 1 diabetes patients in all four CD4+ subsets.

Trimming at V came to 1 base and at J to 7 bases, leaving 6 bases not matched to a gene. The CDR3 is made up of 16 amino acids. Germline CDR1 is MGHRA and CDR2 is YSYEKL. The chain uses TRBV4-1 and TRBJ2-1; 11 nucleotides align to TRBD1. This receptor was obtained from a woman aged 18 to 35 in good health. The source material was naive CD4+ T cells from blood. The CDR3 DNA follows: TGCGCCAGCAGCCAAGTCAAAGGACAGGGGGCGAATGAGCAGTTCTTC. It is translated as CASSQVKGQGANEQFF.